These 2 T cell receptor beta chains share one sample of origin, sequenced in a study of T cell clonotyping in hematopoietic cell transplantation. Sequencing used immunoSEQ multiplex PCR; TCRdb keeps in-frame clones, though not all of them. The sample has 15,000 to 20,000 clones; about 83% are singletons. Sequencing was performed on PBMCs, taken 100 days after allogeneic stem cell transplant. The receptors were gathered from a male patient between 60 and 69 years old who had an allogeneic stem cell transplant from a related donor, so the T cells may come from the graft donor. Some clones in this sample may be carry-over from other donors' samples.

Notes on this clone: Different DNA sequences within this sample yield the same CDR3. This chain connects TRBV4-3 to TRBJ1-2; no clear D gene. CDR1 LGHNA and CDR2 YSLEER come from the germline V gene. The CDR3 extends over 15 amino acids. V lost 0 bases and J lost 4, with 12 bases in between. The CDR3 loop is CASSQESSTSYGYTF. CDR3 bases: TGCGCCAGCAGCCAAGAGTCCTCGACCTCCTATGGCTACACCTTC.

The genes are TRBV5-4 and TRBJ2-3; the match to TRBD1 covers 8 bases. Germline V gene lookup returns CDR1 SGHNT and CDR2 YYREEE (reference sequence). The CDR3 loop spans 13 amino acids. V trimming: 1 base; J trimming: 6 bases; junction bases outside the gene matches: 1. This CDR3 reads CASSLTGGDTQYF. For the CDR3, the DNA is TGTGCCAGCAGCTTGACAGGGGGGGATACGCAGTATTTT.